A selection of T cell receptor beta chains follows, all from one sample in a study of blood T cell repertoires in COVID-19. The assay was immunoSEQ multiplex PCR, and TCRdb's table has in-frame clones only and misses some. The sample has just over 60,000 clones; roughly 84% are singletons. Sequencing was carried out using peripheral blood. These receptors came from a woman at least 80 years old with active or convalescent COVID-19. Each CDR3 is given with its conserved first and last residue.

v_call: TRBV5-4; j_call: TRBJ2-5; cdr3_aa: CASSFPLAGAQETQYF
v_call: TRBV6-5; j_call: TRBJ1-1; cdr3_aa: CASSSPRTGFTEAFF
v_call: TRBV9; j_call: TRBJ1-3; cdr3_aa: CASSETMQGGSGNTIYF
v_call: TRBV5-6; j_call: TRBJ1-5; cdr3_aa: CASSLGLQGQQPQHF
v_call: TRBV3-1/TRBV3-2; j_call: TRBJ1-2; cdr3_aa: CASSQGREWKGGYTF
v_call: TRBV19; j_call: TRBJ1-4; cdr3_aa: CASTLGRAGEKLFF
v_call: TRBV29-1; j_call: TRBJ2-7; cdr3_aa: CSVVYPGTYEQYF
v_call: TRBV7-2; j_call: TRBJ1-1; cdr3_aa: CASSLMVTPAEAFF
v_call: TRBV12-3/TRBV12-4; j_call: TRBJ2-1; cdr3_aa: CASSPNSREGTVF
v_call: TRBV29-1; j_call: TRBJ1-1; cdr3_aa: CSVEESRGTEAFF
v_call: TRBV5-1; j_call: TRBJ2-5; cdr3_aa: CASSLDRAILTQYF
v_call: TRBV16; j_call: TRBJ1-6; cdr3_aa: CASSLLTGGYSPLHF
v_call: TRBV7-3; j_call: TRBJ1-1; cdr3_aa: CASSRGSGRTEAFF
v_call: TRBV5-1; j_call: TRBJ2-7; cdr3_aa: CASSLVATSGYEQYF
v_call: TRBV5-4; j_call: TRBJ1-2; cdr3_aa: CASSAWTGLYGYTF
v_call: TRBV6-5; j_call: TRBJ1-1; cdr3_aa: CASRKAQGTTEAFF
v_call: TRBV7-3; j_call: TRBJ2-1; cdr3_aa: CASSFSGGRSEQFF